The 10 T cell receptor beta chains below were found in one sample sequenced in a study of long-term antiretroviral therapy in people with HIV. Survey level was the resolution at which the v3.0 immunoSEQ assay ran. The table came from immunoSEQ multiplex PCR; TCRdb's copy has only in-frame clones and leaves some out. Of fewer than 40,000 clones listed, 85% are singletons. The sample here was unsorted PBMCs, taken 3.1 years after starting antiretroviral therapy. The source is a woman aged 50 to 60 with HIV.

The chain combines TRBV2 with TRBJ1-2; D ambiguous. CDR1 SNHLY and CDR2 FYNNEI come from the germline V gene. The V end was cut by 5 bases, the J end by 2 bases, with 9 bases between. The CDR3 length is 13 residues. CDR3 residues: CASSYTANYGYTF. The CDR3 DNA is TGTGCCAGCAGTTATACAGCAAACTATGGCTACACCTTC.

The chain is built from TRBV7-9 and TRBJ1-2, with D possibly TRBD1 on 5 matching bases. V lost 6 bases, J lost 4 bases, and 12 bases lay in between. From germline, CDR1 is SEHNR and CDR2 FQNEAQ (reference sequence). This CDR3 has 13 amino acids. Here the CDR3 reads CASSPIDSYGYTF. The CDR3 DNA reads as TGTGCCAGCAGTCCAATCGACAGCTATGGCTACACCTTC. Complete variable domain (other parts from reference TRBV7-9 and TRBJ1-2): DTGVSQNPRHKITKRGQNVTFRCDPISEHNRLYWYRQTLGQGPEFLTYFQNEAQLEKSRLLSDRFSAERPKGSFSTLEIQRTEQGDSAMYLCASSPIDSYGYTFGSGTRLTVV.

This clone was found once. The chain joins TRBV4-1 to TRBJ1-1, with D possibly being TRBD1 (6 bases). Trimming cost V 0 bases and J 0 bases, with 17 bases left between them. Germline V CDR1 and CDR2: MGHRA, YSYEKL. The CDR3 has 18 amino acids. The CDR3 loop reads CASSQDPELTGLNTEAFF. CDR3 coding DNA: TGCGCCAGCAGCCAAGACCCCGAGCTGACAGGACTGAACACTGAAGCTTTCTTT.

This clone came up once. The gene calls are TRBV5-5 and TRBJ1-2; no reliable D call. Trimming left V 1 base short and J 5 bases short, with 6 bases between. This CDR3 has 12 amino acids. CDR1 SGHKS and CDR2 YYEKEE come from the germline V gene (reference sequence). CDR3 loop: CASSLLLYGYTF. The CDR3 coding sequence is TGTGCCAGCAGCTTGTTACTTTATGGCTACACCTTC.

The V and J genes are TRBV29-1 and TRBJ2-3, with 9 nucleotides matching TRBD2. Germline values: CDR1 SQVTM, CDR2 ANQGSEA. The CDR3 totals 15 residues. Losses at the gene ends were 8 bases for V and 6 bases for J; bases not matched to a gene: 15. CDR3 nucleotide sequence: TGCAGCACAACCCCTGGGGCGGGGGGGCGGGATACGCAGTATTTT. It yields the protein CSTTPGAGGRDTQYF.

The J gene is TRBJ2-7, the V gene TRBV20-1; D ambiguous. Germline loops: CDR1 DFQATT, CDR2 SNEGSKA (reference sequence). Trimming pared 3 bases from V and 3 bases from J, leaving 6 bases between. The length of the CDR3 is 11 residues. The chain's CDR3 is CSASMGYEQYF. The CDR3 DNA reads TGCAGTGCTAGCATGGGCTACGAGCAGTACTTC.

The V and J genes are TRBV5-1 and TRBJ1-1; 7 bases match TRBD1. CDR1 is SGHRS and CDR2 is YFSETQ in the germline V gene. CDR3 length equals 14 residues. V dropped 1 base and J dropped 4; count of bases not matched to a gene: 4. The CDR3 spells CASSLLQGSTEAFF. CDR3 coding DNA: TGCGCCAGCAGCTTGTTACAGGGGAGCACTGAAGCTTTCTTT.

The sample holds a few counts of this clone. This chain links TRBV9 with TRBJ2-4; no definite D call. CDR3 length: 10 residues. The germline V gene encodes CDR1 SGDLS and CDR2 YYNGEE. Trimming left V 2 bases short and J 8 bases short, with 2 bases between. CDR3 coding DNA: TGTGCCAGCAGCGTTGACATTCAGTACTTC. Translated, it gives CASSVDIQYF.

This clone turned up a few times. This chain joins TRBV11-2 and TRBJ2-7; 8 nucleotides line up with TRBD1. Per germline, CDR1 SGHAT and CDR2 FQNNGV. With V trimmed by 0 bases and J by 0 bases, 7 bases remained unmatched. This CDR3 comprises 17 residues. Here the CDR3 reads CASSLEWAGGVSYEQYF. The CDR3 DNA is TGTGCCAGCAGCTTAGAGTGGGCAGGGGGCGTCTCCTACGAGCAGTACTTC.

The rearrangement links TRBV5-1 to TRBJ2-3; 8 positions match TRBD2. J gave up 6 bases and V 0 bases, and 6 bases lay outside the gene matches. Germline V gene lookup returns CDR1 SGHRS and CDR2 YFSETQ. The CDR3 loop spans 15 amino acids. As DNA, the CDR3 is TGCGCCAGCAGCTTGGATAGCGGGGCGGGGGATACGCAGTATTTT. This translates into CASSLDSGAGDTQYF.